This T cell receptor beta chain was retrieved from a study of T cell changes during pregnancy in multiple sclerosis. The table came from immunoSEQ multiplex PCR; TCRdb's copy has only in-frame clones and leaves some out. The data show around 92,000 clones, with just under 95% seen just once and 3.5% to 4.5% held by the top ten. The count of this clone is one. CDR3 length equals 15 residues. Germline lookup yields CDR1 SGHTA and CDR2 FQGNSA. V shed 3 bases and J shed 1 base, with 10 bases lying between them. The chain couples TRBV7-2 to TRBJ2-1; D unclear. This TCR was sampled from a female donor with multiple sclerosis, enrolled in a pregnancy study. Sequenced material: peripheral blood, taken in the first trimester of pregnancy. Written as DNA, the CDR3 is TGTGCCAGCAGCTTGGCTGCCCGATCCTACAATGAGCAGTTCTTC. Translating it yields CASSLAARSYNEQFF.